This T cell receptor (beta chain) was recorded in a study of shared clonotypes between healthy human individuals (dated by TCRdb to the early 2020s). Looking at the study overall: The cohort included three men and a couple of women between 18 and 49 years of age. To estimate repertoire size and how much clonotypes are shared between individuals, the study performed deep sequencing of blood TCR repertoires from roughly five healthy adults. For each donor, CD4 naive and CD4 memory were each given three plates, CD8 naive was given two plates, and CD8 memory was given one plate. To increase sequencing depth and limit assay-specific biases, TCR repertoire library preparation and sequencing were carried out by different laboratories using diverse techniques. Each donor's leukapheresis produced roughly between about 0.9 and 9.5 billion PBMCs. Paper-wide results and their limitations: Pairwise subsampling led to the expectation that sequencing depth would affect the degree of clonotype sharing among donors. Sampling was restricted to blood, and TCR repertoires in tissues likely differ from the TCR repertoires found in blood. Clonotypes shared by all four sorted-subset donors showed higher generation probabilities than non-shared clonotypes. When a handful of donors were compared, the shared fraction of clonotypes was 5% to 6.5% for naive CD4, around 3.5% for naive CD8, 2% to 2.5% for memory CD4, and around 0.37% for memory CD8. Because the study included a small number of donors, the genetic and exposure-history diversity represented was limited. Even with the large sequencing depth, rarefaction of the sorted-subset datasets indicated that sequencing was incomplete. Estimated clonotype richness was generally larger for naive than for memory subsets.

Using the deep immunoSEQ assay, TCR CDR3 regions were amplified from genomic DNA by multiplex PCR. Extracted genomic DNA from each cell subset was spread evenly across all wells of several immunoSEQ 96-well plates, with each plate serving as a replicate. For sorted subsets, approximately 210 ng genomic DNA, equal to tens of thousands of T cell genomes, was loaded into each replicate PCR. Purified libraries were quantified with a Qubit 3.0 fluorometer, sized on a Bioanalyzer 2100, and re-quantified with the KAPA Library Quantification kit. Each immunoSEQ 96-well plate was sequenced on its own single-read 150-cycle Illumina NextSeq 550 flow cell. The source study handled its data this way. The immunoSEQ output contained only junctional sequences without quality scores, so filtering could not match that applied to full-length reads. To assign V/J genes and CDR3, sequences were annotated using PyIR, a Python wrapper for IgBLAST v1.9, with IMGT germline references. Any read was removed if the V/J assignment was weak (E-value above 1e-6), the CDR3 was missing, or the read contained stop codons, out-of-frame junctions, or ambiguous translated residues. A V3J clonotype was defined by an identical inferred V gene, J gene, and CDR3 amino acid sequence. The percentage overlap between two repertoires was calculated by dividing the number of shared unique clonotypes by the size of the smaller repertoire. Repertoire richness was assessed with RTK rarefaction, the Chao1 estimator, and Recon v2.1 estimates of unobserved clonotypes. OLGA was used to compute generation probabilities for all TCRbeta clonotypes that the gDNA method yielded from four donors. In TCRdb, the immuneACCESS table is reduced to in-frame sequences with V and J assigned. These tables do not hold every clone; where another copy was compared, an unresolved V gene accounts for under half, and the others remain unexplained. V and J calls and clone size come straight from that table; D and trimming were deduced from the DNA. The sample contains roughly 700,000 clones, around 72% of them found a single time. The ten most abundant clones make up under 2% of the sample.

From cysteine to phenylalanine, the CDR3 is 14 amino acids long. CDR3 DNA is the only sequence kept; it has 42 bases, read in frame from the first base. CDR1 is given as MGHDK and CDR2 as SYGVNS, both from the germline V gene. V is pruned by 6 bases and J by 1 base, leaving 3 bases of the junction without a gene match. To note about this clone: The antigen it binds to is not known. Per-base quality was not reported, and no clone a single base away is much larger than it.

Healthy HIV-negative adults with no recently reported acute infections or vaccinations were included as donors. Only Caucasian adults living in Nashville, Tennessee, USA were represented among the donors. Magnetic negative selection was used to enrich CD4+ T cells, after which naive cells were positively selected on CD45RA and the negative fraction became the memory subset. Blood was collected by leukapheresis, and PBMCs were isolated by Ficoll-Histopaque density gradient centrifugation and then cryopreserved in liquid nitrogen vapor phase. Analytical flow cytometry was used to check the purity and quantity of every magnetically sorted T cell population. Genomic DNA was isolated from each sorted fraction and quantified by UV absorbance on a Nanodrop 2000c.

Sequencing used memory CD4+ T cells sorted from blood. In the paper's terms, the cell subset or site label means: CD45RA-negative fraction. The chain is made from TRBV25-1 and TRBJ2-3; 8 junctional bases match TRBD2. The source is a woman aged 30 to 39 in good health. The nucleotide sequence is TGTGCCAGCAGCGGACTAGCCGGCACAGATACGCAGTATTTT. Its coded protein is CASSGLAGTDTQYF. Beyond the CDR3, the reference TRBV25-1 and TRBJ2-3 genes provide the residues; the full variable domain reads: EADIYQTPRYLVIGTGKKITLECSQTMGHDKMYWYQQDPGMELHLIHYSYGVNSTEKGDLSSESTVSRIRTEHFPLTLESARPSHTSQYLCASSGLAGTDTQYFGPGTRLTVL.